Listed here are 15 T cell receptor beta chains from one sample, sequenced in a study of OX40 agonist ivuxolimab in advanced cancers. Sequencing used immunoSEQ multiplex PCR; TCRdb keeps in-frame clones, though not all of them. This table holds approximately 38,000 clones, 87% found once. Sample: CD4+ or CD8+ T cells sorted from blood, taken in a trial of the OX40 agonist ivuxolimab. The receptors come from an adult with an advanced solid tumor such as melanoma, head and neck, liver or kidney cancer.

The V gene is TRBV10-3, the J gene TRBJ2-5; 7 nucleotides agree with TRBD2. This CDR3 contains 14 residues. Trimming cost V 3 bases and J 6 bases; bases outside gene matches: 7. Germline V gene sequence: CDR1 ENHRY, CDR2 SYGVKD. The CDR3 sequence is CAISDLTSRKTQYF. In nucleotides, the CDR3 is TGTGCCATCAGTGACCTGACTAGCAGAAAGACCCAGTACTTC.

This chain uses TRBV9 with TRBJ2-2, with D possibly TRBD2 on 6 matching bases. The germline V gene encodes CDR1 SGDLS and CDR2 YYNGEE. CDR3 length: 16 residues. With 0 bases removed from V and 1 base from J, the gap between germline ends came to 10 bases. The CDR3 DNA reads TGTGCCAGCAGCGTAGAAGGAGGGGTGAACACCGGGGAGCTGTTTTTT. Its protein product is CASSVEGGVNTGELFF. Based on the CDR3 plus reference TRBV9 and TRBJ2-2, the full variable domain is DSGVTQTPKHLITATGQRVTLRCSPRSGDLSVYWYQQSLDQGLQFLIQYYNGEERAKGNILERFSAQQFPDLHSELNLSSLELGDSALYFCASSVEGGVNTGELFFGEGSRLTVL.

The chain couples TRBV6-9 to TRBJ2-7, with D possibly being TRBD1 or TRBD2 (5 bases each). The CDR3 has 15 amino acids. In germline, CDR1 is MNHGY, CDR2 SVAAGI. The V end was cut by 8 bases, the J end by 5 bases, with 22 bases between. CDR3 amino acids: CASLARGEGSNEQYF. The CDR3 coding sequence is TGTGCCAGCTTGGCAAGGGGAGAGGGCTCAAACGAGCAGTACTTC.

The chain has TRBV29-1 and TRBJ2-1; 15 bases line up with TRBD2. V gave up 4 bases and J gave up 15 bases; unmatched junction bases: 4. The CDR3 has 12 residues. CDR1 and CDR2 from the germline V gene are SQVTM and ANQGSEA. The CDR3 coding sequence is TGCAGCGTTGTCCGGACTAGCGGGGGGGGGTTCTTC. Its protein product is CSVVRTSGGGFF.

V and J are TRBV9 and TRBJ2-6; D gene uncertain. The CDR3 has 14 amino acids. Trimming cost V 0 bases and J 0 bases, with 1 base left between them. CDR1 SGDLS and CDR2 YYNGEE come from the germline V gene. The CDR3 bases are TGTGCCAGCAGCGTAGACTCTGGGGCCAACGTCCTGACTTTC. Amino acids: CASSVDSGANVLTF.

This clone was detected once. V is TRBV5-6 and J is TRBJ2-5; 9 nucleotides align to TRBD1. Unmatched junction bases numbered 11, after V lost 5 bases and J lost 3 bases. CDR3 length: 16 amino acids. The V gene's germline CDR1 is SGHDT and CDR2 YYEEEE. This CDR3 is CASRKFSRDREETQYF. CDR3 nucleotide sequence: TGTGCCAGCAGGAAATTCTCCCGGGACAGGGAAGAGACCCAGTACTTC.

The chain carries TRBV9 and TRBJ2-5; TRBD2 matches 8 bases. CDR1 and CDR2 from the germline V gene are SGDLS and YYNGEE. The V and J ends lost 4 bases and 4 bases, in that order; junction bases with no gene match: 15. The CDR3 loop spans 17 amino acids. This CDR3 reads CASSPYLSGGVGETQYF. The CDR3 region has the DNA TGTGCCAGCAGCCCCTATTTATCGGGAGGGGTGGGAGAGACCCAGTACTTC.

The rearrangement uses TRBV25-1 and TRBJ1-1, with D possibly matching TRBD1 (6 bases). The germline gives CDR1 MGHDK, CDR2 SYGVNS. The CDR3 is 15 residues long. V lost 2 bases and J 1 base, leaving 11 bases between the germline ends. The CDR3 region has the DNA TGTGCCAGCAGTGAAATTGGGACACGGAACACTGAAGCTTTCTTT. This sequence encodes CASSEIGTRNTEAFF.

CDR3 protein: CASSSVQGRNGYTF. As DNA, the CDR3 is TGTGCCAGCAGCTCCGTACAGGGACGGAATGGCTACACCTTC. J is TRBJ1-2 and V is TRBV11-2; D possibly corresponds to TRBD1 (6 bases). This CDR3 region has 14 residues. The V gene lost 4 bases and the J gene lost 6 bases, with 15 bases spanning the gap. Looked up from germline, CDR1 is SGHAT and CDR2 is FQNNGV.

The chain has TRBV7-8 and TRBJ2-7, with D tentatively TRBD1 or TRBD2 (5 bases each). Germline V gene data show CDR1 as SGHVS and CDR2 as FQNEAQ. Trimming removed 2 bases at V and 6 bases at J, with 14 bases between. The CDR3 has 14 residues. Here the CDR3 reads CASSLSTGRLEQYF. In DNA, the CDR3 is TGTGCCAGCAGCTTATCGACGGGGCGTCTCGAGCAGTACTTC.

The chain employs TRBV28 and TRBJ1-2, with no clear D. V gave up 2 bases and J gave up 4 bases, with 5 bases separating them. CDR3 length equals 12 residues. In germline, CDR1 is MDHEN, CDR2 SYDVKM. The CDR3 coding sequence is TGTGCCAGCAGTTTAGCCAGCTATGGCTACACCTTC. Protein: CASSLASYGYTF.

The V and J genes are TRBV15 and TRBJ2-7, with 7 bases lining up with TRBD1. With V trimmed by 5 bases and J by 4 bases, 17 bases remained unmatched. The germline gives CDR1 LNHNV, CDR2 YYDKDF (reference sequence). There are 17 residues in the CDR3. This chain's CDR3 is CATSGSMGQKIFYEQYF. CDR3 bases: TGTGCCACCAGCGGGTCAATGGGACAGAAGATTTTTTACGAGCAGTACTTC.

This clone was recorded a few times. The chain carries TRBV30 and TRBJ1-5; a weak D match, TRBD1 (5 bases). Per germline, CDR1 GTSNPN and CDR2 SVGIG (reference sequence). Trimming stripped 0 bases from V and 7 bases from J, with 13 bases between. The CDR3 consists of 14 residues. The CDR3 here is CAWSVMGGRQPQHF. CDR3 bases: TGTGCCTGGAGTGTGATGGGGGGGAGGCAGCCCCAGCATTTT.

This clone has only a few counts. The rearrangement joins TRBV14 to TRBJ2-2; the D gene is possibly TRBD1 (6 bases). In germline, CDR1 is SGHDN, CDR2 FVKESK. CDR3 length equals 13 residues. With 2 bases removed from V and 8 bases from J, the gap between germline ends came to 9 bases. In DNA, the CDR3 is TGTGCCAGCAGCCAATTGGGGACAGGGGAGCTGTTTTTT. It translates to CASSQLGTGELFF.

This clone was counted a few times. The chain recombines TRBV2 with TRBJ2-4; tentatively, D is TRBD1 or TRBD2 (5 bases each). Looked up from germline, CDR1 is SNHLY and CDR2 is FYNNEI. The CDR3 runs to 16 residues. The V gene lost 4 bases and the J gene lost 4 bases, with 17 bases spanning the gap. The CDR3 protein is CASSAYGGANKNIQYF. Written as DNA, the CDR3 is TGTGCCAGCAGTGCCTATGGGGGAGCGAATAAAAACATTCAGTACTTC.